A single sample gave rise to the 15 T cell receptor beta chains below, sequenced in a study of blood T cells in healthy people across ages. Primed by a sample-barcoded 5' primer and a J-beta primer mix, a second PCR proceeded for 7 to 11 cycles. TCRdb called the 5' RACE reads again in MiXCR, with one record for every CDR3 protein. The sample comprises almost 800,000 distinct CDR3 sequences, about 62% of which are singletons, and 22% rests with the top ten. Sequencing input: blood. The receptor set was obtained from a man between 25 and 39 years old in good health.

This clonotype was detected only once. The chain employs TRBV24-1 and TRBJ2-3; D not certain. CDR1 is KGHDR, CDR2 SFDVKD, per germline. Trimming pared 4 bases from V and 0 bases from J, leaving 10 bases between. The CDR3 loop spans 15 amino acids. The CDR3 is CATSEVIASTDTQYF. The CDR3, as DNA: TGTGCCACCAGTGAAGTCATCGCTAGCACAGATACGCAGTATTTT.

The chain is built from TRBV7-8 and TRBJ1-6, with 12 nucleotides matching TRBD1. Looked up from germline, CDR1 is SGHVS and CDR2 is FQNEAQ. The CDR3 totals 15 residues. Trimming took 1 base from V and 10 from J; bases not matched to a gene: 2. As DNA, the CDR3 is TGTGCCAGCAGCTTAGAGGGACAGGGGGCCTCACCCCTCCACTTT. This encodes CASSLEGQGASPLHF.

This chain uses TRBV7-2 with TRBJ2-5; 8 bases line up with TRBD1. The J call could be wrong; TRBJ2-7 is a better fit for the DNA end. The CDR3 is 15 amino acids. CDR1 and CDR2 (germline): SGHTA, FQGNSA. CDR3 coding DNA: TGTGCCAGCAGCATAAGGACAGGGAGCTCCTACGAGCAGTACTTC. Translation gives CASSIRTGSSYEQYF.

The chain is built from TRBV30 and TRBJ2-7, with D unclear. V lost 3 bases, J lost 7 bases, and 16 bases lay in between. In germline, CDR1 is GTSNPN, CDR2 SVGIG (reference sequence). This CDR3 is 13 amino acids long. The DNA of the CDR3 is TGTGCCTGGAGATCCAACACAGCGAGGGAGCAGTACTTC. It is translated as CAWRSNTAREQYF.

The chain is built from TRBV2 and TRBJ2-5; perhaps TRBD2 as D (6 bases). This CDR3 spans 13 amino acids. The V end lost 5 bases, the J end lost 6 bases, and 13 bases lay between the germline ends. Germline CDR1 is SNHLY and CDR2 is FYNNEI. CDR3 sequence: CASSLRLEQTQYF. CDR3 coding DNA: TGTGCCAGCAGTCTTCGACTAGAACAGACCCAGTACTTC.

This clonotype was picked up a small number of times. This chain links TRBV12-3 or TRBV12-4 with TRBJ1-2; TRBD1 agrees at 10 bases. Trimming at V came to 4 bases and at J to 3 bases, leaving 5 bases not matched to a gene. The CDR3 is 15 residues long. CDR3 coding DNA: TGTGCCAGCAGTTCCCCCGGGACAGGGGACTATGGCTACACCTTC. Encoded protein: CASSSPGTGDYGYTF.

This clonotype was found once. The chain carries TRBV20-1 and TRBJ1-2, with a possible D match to TRBD1 (6 bases). Trimming pared 3 bases from V and 5 bases from J, leaving 19 bases between. CDR1 and CDR2 (germline): DFQATT, SNEGSKA (reference sequence). The CDR3 length is 15 residues. The DNA of the CDR3 is TGCAGTGCTAGTAGGGGTCCGGCAGGGGATTATGGCTACACCTTC. Its protein is CSASRGPAGDYGYTF.

The chain employs TRBV18 and TRBJ2-4; weak D call: TRBD2 (5 bases). The end of the DNA fits TRBJ2-7 better, so the J call may be wrong. Germline CDR1 and CDR2: KGHSH and LQKENI. The CDR3 is made up of 16 amino acids. In DNA form, the CDR3 reads TGTGCCAGCTCACCAACCCCCGGCGGAGGCGGATACGAGCAGTACTTC. Amino acids: CASSPTPGGGGYEQYF.

The chain joins TRBV7-9 to TRBJ2-5, with a possible D match to TRBD1 (6 bases). The CDR3 is 15 amino acids. Trimming took 2 bases from V and 4 from J, leaving 14 bases between them. Germline V gene lookup returns CDR1 SEHNR and CDR2 FQNEAQ (reference sequence). CDR3: CASSLTWGLAETQYF. CDR3 sequence (DNA): TGTGCCAGCAGCTTAACTTGGGGGCTGGCAGAGACCCAGTACTTC.

The chain is built from TRBV4-2 and TRBJ2-6; D is unresolved. The length of the CDR3 is 16 residues. V was clipped by 3 bases and J by 0 bases, with 9 bases between them. Per the germline V gene, CDR1 is LGHNA and CDR2 is YNFKEQ. The CDR3 DNA follows: TGTGCCAGCAGCCACGATGGGGACTCTGGGGCCAACGTCCTGACTTTC. Protein product: CASSHDGDSGANVLTF.

There are a few counts of this clonotype. The V and J genes are TRBV6-6 and TRBJ1-1, with a tentative D call TRBD1 (5 bases). The CDR3 is made up of 16 amino acids. CDR1 MNHNY and CDR2 SVGAGI come from the germline V gene (reference sequence). V lost 6 bases to trimming and J lost 2 bases, with 19 bases between them. The CDR3 is CASSPRDQTTNTEAFF. CDR3 DNA sequence: TGTGCCAGCAGCCCCAGGGACCAGACTACTAACACTGAAGCTTTCTTT.

This chain links TRBV29-1 with TRBJ2-7; the D gene is possibly TRBD2 (6 bases). The V end lost 7 bases, the J end lost 6 bases, and 13 bases lay between the germline ends. The CDR3 has 11 amino acids. The V gene's germline CDR1 is SQVTM and CDR2 ANQGSEA. In DNA form, the CDR3 reads TGCAGCGGCGGGACTTCAGGCGAGCAGTACTTC. Amino acids: CSGGTSGEQYF.

The chain joins TRBV6-6 to TRBJ2-5, with D tentatively TRBD2 (5 bases). The DNA matches TRBJ2-7 better at its end, which makes the J call doubtful. Germline V gene sequence: CDR1 MNHNY, CDR2 SVGAGI (reference sequence). CDR3 length: 13 amino acids. The CDR3 reads CASSEPEGGEQYF. CDR3 DNA sequence: TGTGCCAGCAGCGAACCCGAGGGTGGCGAGCAGTACTTC.

The rearrangement links TRBV5-1 to TRBJ2-3; D not resolved. The CDR3 contains 15 residues. Per germline, CDR1 SGHRS and CDR2 YFSETQ. V lost 0 bases and J 4 bases, leaving 12 bases between the germline ends. The CDR3 nucleotides read TGCGCCAGCAGCTTGGGTAACGAAGGTGCAGATACGCAGTATTTT. Protein product: CASSLGNEGADTQYF.

The chain links TRBV7-8 to TRBJ2-7; D gene unclear. This CDR3 has 13 amino acids. CDR1 SGHVS and CDR2 FQNEAQ come from the germline V gene. V was shortened by 3 bases and J by 5 bases, with 11 bases between the two germline ends. The DNA for the CDR3 is TGTGCCAGCAGCTTGAGCCCGCCCAACGAGCAGTACTTC. Translating it yields CASSLSPPNEQYF. Supplemented by reference TRBV7-8 and TRBJ2-7, the full variable domain reads GAGVSQSPRYKVAKRGQDVALRCDPISGHVSLFWYQQALGQGPEFLTYFQNEAQLDKSGLPSDRFFAERPEGSVSTLKIQRTQQEDSAVYLCASSLSPPNEQYFGPGTRLTVT.